This T cell receptor (beta chain) stems from a study of T cell changes during pregnancy in multiple sclerosis. The germline V gene encodes CDR1 SGHNT and CDR2 YENEEA. Between the trimmed V and J ends, which lost 0 bases and 10 bases, there was a span of 15 bases. This CDR3 has 14 residues. The protocol was immunoSEQ multiplex PCR, while the TCRdb copy is restricted to in-frame clones and leaves out a portion. This table has some 30,000 clones, roughly 90% appearing once. The chain joins TRBV11-3 to TRBJ1-1; D is perhaps TRBD1 (6 bases). The sequence was obtained from a female donor in good health, enrolled as a control in a pregnancy study. Sequencing was performed on CD4+ T cells from peripheral blood mononuclear cells, taken in the third trimester of pregnancy. The CDR3 region is CASSLDFPGARAFF. CDR3 DNA sequence: TGTGCCAGCAGCTTAGATTTCCCAGGGGCGCGAGCTTTCTTT.